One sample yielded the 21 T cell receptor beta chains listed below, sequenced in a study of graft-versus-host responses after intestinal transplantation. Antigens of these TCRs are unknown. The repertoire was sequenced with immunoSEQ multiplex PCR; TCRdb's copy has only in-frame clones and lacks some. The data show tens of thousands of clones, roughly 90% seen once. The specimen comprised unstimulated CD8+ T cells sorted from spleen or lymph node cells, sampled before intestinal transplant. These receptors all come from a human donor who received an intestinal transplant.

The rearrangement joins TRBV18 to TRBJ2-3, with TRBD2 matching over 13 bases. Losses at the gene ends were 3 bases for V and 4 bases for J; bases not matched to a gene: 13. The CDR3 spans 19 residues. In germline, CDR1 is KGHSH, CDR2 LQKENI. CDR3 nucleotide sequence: TGTGCCAGCTCACCCCTAGGGACTAGCGGGATTTCGACGGCAGATACGCAGTATTTT. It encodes CASSPLGTSGISTADTQYF. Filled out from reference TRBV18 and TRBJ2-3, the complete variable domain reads NAGVMQNPRHLVRRRGQEARLRCSPMKGHSHVYWYRQLPEEGLKFMVYLQKENIIDESGMPKERFSAEFPKEGPSILRIQQVVRGDSAAYFCASSPLGTSGISTADTQYFGPGTRLTVL.

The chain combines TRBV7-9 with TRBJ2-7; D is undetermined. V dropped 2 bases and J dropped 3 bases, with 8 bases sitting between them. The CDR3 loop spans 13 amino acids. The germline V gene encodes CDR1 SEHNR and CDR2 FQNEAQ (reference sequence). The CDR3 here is CASSLSQNYEQYF. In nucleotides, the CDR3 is TGTGCCAGCAGCTTATCGCAGAACTACGAGCAGTACTTC. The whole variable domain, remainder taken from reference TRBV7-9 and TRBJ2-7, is DTGVSQNPRHKITKRGQNVTFRCDPISEHNRLYWYRQTLGQGPEFLTYFQNEAQLEKSRLLSDRFSAERPKGSFSTLEIQRTEQGDSAMYLCASSLSQNYEQYFGPGTRLTVT.

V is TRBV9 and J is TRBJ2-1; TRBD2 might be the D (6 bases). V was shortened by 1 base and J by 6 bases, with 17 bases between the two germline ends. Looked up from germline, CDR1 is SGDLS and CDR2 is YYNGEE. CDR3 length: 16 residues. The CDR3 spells CASSVWRDSPPNEQFF. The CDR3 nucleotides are TGTGCCAGCAGCGTATGGCGGGACTCCCCCCCCAATGAGCAGTTCTTC.

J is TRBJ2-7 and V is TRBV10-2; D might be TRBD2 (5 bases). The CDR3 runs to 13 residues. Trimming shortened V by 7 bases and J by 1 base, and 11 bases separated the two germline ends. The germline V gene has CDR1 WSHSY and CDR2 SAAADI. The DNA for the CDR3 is TGCGCCAGCATAAGCGGCACTTCCTACGAGCAGTACTTC. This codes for CASISGTSYEQYF.

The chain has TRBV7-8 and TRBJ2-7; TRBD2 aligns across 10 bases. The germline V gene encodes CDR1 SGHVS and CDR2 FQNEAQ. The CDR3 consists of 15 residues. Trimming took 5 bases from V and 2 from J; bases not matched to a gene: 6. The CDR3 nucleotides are TGTGCCAGCAGCCTACCAGCGGGAGGGCCCTACGAGCAGTACTTC. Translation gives CASSLPAGGPYEQYF.

CDR3 DNA: TGTGCCAGTAGTATAGGTGGAGTGCCCCAGCATTTT. It is translated as CASSIGGVPQHF. The V call is TRBV19, the J call TRBJ1-5; no clear D. The CDR3 spans 12 residues. Trimming took off 1 base at V and 9 bases at J, with 7 bases between the two ends. CDR1 is LNHDA and CDR2 is SQIVND in the germline V gene (reference sequence).

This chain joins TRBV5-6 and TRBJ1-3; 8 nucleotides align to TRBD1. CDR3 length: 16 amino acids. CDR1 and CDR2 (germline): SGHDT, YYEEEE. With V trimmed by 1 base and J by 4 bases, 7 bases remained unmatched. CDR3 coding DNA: TGTGCCAGCAGCTTGTCGGGACAGGCTCAAGGAAACACCATATATTTT. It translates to CASSLSGQAQGNTIYF.

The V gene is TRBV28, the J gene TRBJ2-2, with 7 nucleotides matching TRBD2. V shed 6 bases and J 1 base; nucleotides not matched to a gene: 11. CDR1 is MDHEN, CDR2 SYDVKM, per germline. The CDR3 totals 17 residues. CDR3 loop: CASSNHRTSRNTGELFF. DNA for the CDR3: TGTGCCAGCAGCAACCATCGGACTAGTCGGAACACCGGGGAGCTGTTTTTT.

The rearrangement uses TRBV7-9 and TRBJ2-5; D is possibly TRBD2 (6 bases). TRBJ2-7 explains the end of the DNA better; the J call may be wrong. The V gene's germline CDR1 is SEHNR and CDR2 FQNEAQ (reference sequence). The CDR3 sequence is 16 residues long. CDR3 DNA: TGTGCCAGCAGCCCCTTGGAGGGAGGAGTTCCCTACGAGCAGTACTTC. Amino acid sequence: CASSPLEGGVPYEQYF.

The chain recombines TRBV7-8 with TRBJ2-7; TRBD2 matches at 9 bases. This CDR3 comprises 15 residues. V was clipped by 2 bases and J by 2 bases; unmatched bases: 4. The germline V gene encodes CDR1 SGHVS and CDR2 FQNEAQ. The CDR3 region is CASSLTGGGAYEQYF. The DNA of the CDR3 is TGTGCCAGCAGCTTAACGGGCGGGGGGGCCTACGAGCAGTACTTC.

CDR3 residues: CASSPTRNEQFF. The CDR3 coding sequence is TGTGCCAGCAGCCCCACACGTAATGAGCAGTTCTTC. The chain joins TRBV4-2 to TRBJ2-1; D is ambiguous. V was cut by 4 bases and J by 7 bases, with 8 bases left in between. The CDR3 totals 12 residues. Germline loops: CDR1 LGHNA, CDR2 YNFKEQ.

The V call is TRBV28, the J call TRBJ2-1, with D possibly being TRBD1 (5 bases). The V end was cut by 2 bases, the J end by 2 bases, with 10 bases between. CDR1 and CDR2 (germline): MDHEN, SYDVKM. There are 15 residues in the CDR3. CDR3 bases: TGTGCCAGCAGTTTAGGAGACAGCACCTACAATGAGCAGTTCTTC. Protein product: CASSLGDSTYNEQFF.

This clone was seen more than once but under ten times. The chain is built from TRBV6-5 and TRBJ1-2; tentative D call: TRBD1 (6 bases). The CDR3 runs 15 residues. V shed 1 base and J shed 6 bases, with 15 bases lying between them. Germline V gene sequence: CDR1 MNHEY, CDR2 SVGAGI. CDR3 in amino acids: CASSYYSQGSNGYTF. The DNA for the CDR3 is TGTGCCAGCAGTTACTACTCACAGGGTTCGAATGGCTACACCTTC.

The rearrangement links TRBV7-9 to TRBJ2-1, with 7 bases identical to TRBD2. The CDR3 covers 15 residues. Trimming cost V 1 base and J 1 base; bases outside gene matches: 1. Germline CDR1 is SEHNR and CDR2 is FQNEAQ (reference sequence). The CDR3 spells CASSLVRGSYNEQFF. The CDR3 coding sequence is TGTGCCAGCAGCTTAGTGCGGGGGTCCTACAATGAGCAGTTCTTC. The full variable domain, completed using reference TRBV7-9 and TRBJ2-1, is DTGVSQNPRHKITKRGQNVTFRCDPISEHNRLYWYRQTLGQGPEFLTYFQNEAQLEKSRLLSDRFSAERPKGSFSTLEIQRTEQGDSAMYLCASSLVRGSYNEQFFGPGTRLTVL.

The DNA for the CDR3 is TGTGCCAGCAGTTTCGGGTTCGGCTATGGCTACACCTTC. Protein: CASSFGFGYGYTF. The chain carries TRBV27 and TRBJ1-2; D is undetermined. V was cut by 3 bases and J by 4 bases, with 9 bases left in between. This CDR3 has 13 residues. Per the germline V gene, CDR1 is MNHEY and CDR2 is SMNVEV (reference sequence).

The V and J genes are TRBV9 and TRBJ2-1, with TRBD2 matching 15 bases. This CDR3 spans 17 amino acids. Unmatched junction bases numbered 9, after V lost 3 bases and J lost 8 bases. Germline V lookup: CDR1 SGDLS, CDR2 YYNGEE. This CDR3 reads CASSETSGLAGGDEQFF. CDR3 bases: TGTGCCAGCAGCGAAACTTCGGGACTAGCGGGGGGCGATGAGCAGTTCTTC.

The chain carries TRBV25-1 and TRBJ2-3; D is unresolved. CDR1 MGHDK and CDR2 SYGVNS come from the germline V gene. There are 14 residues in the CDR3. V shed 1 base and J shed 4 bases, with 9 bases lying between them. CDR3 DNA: TGTGCCAGCAGTGAATTCCGCTGGCCAGATACGCAGTATTTT. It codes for CASSEFRWPDTQYF. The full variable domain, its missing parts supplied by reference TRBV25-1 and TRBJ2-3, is EADIYQTPRYLVIGTGKKITLECSQTMGHDKMYWYQQDPGMELHLIHYSYGVNSTEKGDLSSESTVSRIRTEHFPLTLESARPSHTSQYLCASSEFRWPDTQYFGPGTRLTVL.

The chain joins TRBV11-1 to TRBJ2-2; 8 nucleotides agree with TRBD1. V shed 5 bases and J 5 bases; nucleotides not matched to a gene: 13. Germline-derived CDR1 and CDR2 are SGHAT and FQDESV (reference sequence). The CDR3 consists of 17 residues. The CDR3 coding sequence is TGTGCCAGCAGCAGATGGTACCGGACAGGGCAAACCGGGGAGCTGTTTTTT. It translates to CASSRWYRTGQTGELFF.

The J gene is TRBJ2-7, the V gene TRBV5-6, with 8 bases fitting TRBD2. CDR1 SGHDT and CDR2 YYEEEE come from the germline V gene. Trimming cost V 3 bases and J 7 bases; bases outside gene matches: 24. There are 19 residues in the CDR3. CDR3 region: CASSSEGLAGHLSFREQYF. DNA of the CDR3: TGTGCCAGCAGCTCGGAAGGTCTAGCGGGCCACCTAAGCTTTCGGGAGCAGTACTTC.

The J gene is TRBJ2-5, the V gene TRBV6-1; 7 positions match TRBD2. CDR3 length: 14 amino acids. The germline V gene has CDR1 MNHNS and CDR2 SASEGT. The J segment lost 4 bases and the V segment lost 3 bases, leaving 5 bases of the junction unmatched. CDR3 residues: CASSDGLVRETQYF. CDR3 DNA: TGTGCCAGCAGTGACGGACTAGTCAGAGAGACCCAGTACTTC.

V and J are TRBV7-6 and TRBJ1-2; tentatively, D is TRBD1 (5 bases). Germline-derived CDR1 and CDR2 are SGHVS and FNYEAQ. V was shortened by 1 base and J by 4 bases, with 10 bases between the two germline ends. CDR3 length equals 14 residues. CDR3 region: CASSLDERGYGYTF. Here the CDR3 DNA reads TGTGCCAGCAGCTTAGATGAAAGGGGCTATGGCTACACCTTC.